A selection of T cell receptor beta chains follows, all from one sample in a study of T cell repertoires in cytomegalovirus infection. One entry per CDR3 protein, called by TCRdb with MiXCR from the reads. The table includes over 90,000 distinct CDR3 sequences, approximately 15% detected once. The sample taken for sequencing was PBMCs. These receptors all come from a human donor in good health (CMV status not recorded). Some clones in this sample may be carry-over from other donors' samples. Each CDR3 is given with its conserved first and last residue. D genes are given only for firm matches. Size tells how often a clone was seen (once, few, many) or the class of an expanded clone, and some rows leave it out.

d_gene,v_gene,j_gene,abundance,CDR3aa,CDR3nt
TRBD1,TRBV6-5,TRBJ2-7,.,CASSRDSLYEQYF,TGTGCCAGCAGCCGGGACAGCCTCTACGAGCAGTACTTC
.,TRBV28,TRBJ1-6,few,CASMGGQYNSPLHF,TGTGCCAGCATGGGTGGACAGTATAATTCACCCCTCCACTTT
.,TRBV6-1,TRBJ1-1,many,CASSSSPGVTEAFF,TGTGCCAGCAGTTCCTCCCCAGGGGTTACTGAAGCTTTCTTT
.,TRBV5-6,TRBJ2-2,few,CASSFRRTGDTGELFF,TGTGCCAGCAGTTTTAGGAGGACGGGGGACACCGGGGAGCTGTTTTTT
.,TRBV29-1,TRBJ2-7,.,CSVEDGGARGEQYF,TGCAGCGTTGAAGATGGCGGGGCTAGGGGTGAGCAGTACTTC
.,TRBV7-2,TRBJ2-7,.,CASSFSSYDQYF,TGTGCCAGCAGCTTCAGCTCCTACGATCAGTACTTC
TRBD2,TRBV6-2/TRBV6-3,TRBJ2-1,few,CASSTPFLAGGKFNEQFF,TGTGCCAGCAGCACTCCCTTCCTTGCGGGGGGCAAGTTCAATGAGCAGTTCTTC
TRBD1,TRBV7-2,TRBJ1-4,many,CASSGGRQGELFF,TGTGCCAGCAGCGGAGGGAGACAGGGTGAACTGTTTTTT
TRBD1,TRBV5-1,TRBJ1-1,many,CASSGMGQGHTEAFF,TGCGCCAGTTCCGGAATGGGACAGGGGCACACTGAAGCTTTCTTT
.,TRBV6-2/TRBV6-3,TRBJ1-1,.,CASSGLNTEAFF,TGTGCCAGCAGTGGTTTGAACACTGAAGCTTTCTTT
TRBD2,TRBV6-2/TRBV6-3,TRBJ2-3,once,CASRHNQPTSGSTDTQYF,TGTGCCAGCAGGCACAACCAACCCACTAGCGGGAGCACAGATACGCAGTATTTT
.,TRBV20-1,TRBJ1-6,.,CSATQNYNSPLHF,TGCAGTGCTACCCAGAACTATAATTCACCCCTCCACTTT
.,TRBV20-1,TRBJ1-2,few,CSANGGARGYTF,TGCAGTGCTAACGGAGGGGCACGTGGCTACACCTTC
.,TRBV5-1,TRBJ2-5,.,CASSNLASQETQYF,TGCGCCAGCAGCAATCTAGCAAGCCAAGAGACCCAGTACTTC
.,TRBV10-3,TRBJ1-1,.,CAISRDGDTEAFF,TGTGCCATCAGCCGGGACGGAGACACTGAAGCTTTCTTT
.,TRBV29-1,TRBJ1-1,.,CSVDSGVQLLNTEAFF,TGCAGCGTTGATTCAGGGGTCCAACTTCTGAACACTGAAGCTTTCTTT
.,TRBV7-8,TRBJ1-2,few,CASSFPGVYGYTF,TGTGCCAGCAGCTTCCCGGGGGTCTATGGCTACACCTTC
.,TRBV3-1,TRBJ1-2,.,CASSHPLMNRGTEGYTF,TGTGCCAGCAGCCACCCATTGATGAACCGGGGGACGGAAGGCTACACCTTC
TRBD1,TRBV6-1,TRBJ1-1,many,CASRGTADEAFF,TGTGCCAGCAGGGGGACAGCGGACGAAGCTTTCTTT
.,TRBV10-3,TRBJ2-2,.,CAISTATGELFF,TGTGCCATCAGTACAGCCACCGGGGAGCTGTTTTTT
.,TRBV7-9,TRBJ2-1,many,CASSYGGSLDEQFF,TGTGCCAGCAGCTATGGGGGGAGTCTCGATGAGCAGTTCTTC
.,TRBV11-2,TRBJ1-2,many,CASSHNRVKSGYTF,TGTGCCAGCAGCCACAACAGGGTAAAGTCTGGCTACACCTTC
.,TRBV28,TRBJ2-7,many,CASSPMELGSYEQYF,TGTGCCAGCAGTCCCATGGAGTTGGGTTCCTACGAGCAGTACTTC
.,TRBV7-8,TRBJ2-7,medium-sized,CAVRQNSYEQYF,TGTGCCGTACGACAGAACTCCTACGAGCAGTACTTC
TRBD2,TRBV12-3/TRBV12-4,TRBJ2-2,.,CASSPGGLTGELFF,TGTGCCAGCAGCCCGGGGGGGCTCACCGGGGAGCTGTTTTTT
.,TRBV29-1,TRBJ1-5,few,CSVAAAINQPQHF,TGCAGCGTTGCGGCAGCCATCAATCAGCCCCAGCATTTT
TRBD1,TRBV20-1,TRBJ2-7,many,CSAPGTASYEQYF,TGCAGTGCTCCCGGGACAGCCTCCTACGAGCAGTACTTC
.,TRBV28,TRBJ1-2,few,CASNQGSIYGYTF,TGTGCCAGCAACCAGGGGTCGATATATGGCTACACCTTC
TRBD1,TRBV20-1,TRBJ2-2,.,CSALQFLGQATGELFF,TGCAGTGCTCTTCAGTTCCTGGGACAGGCGACCGGGGAGCTGTTTTTT
.,TRBV7-2,TRBJ1-3,many,CASSSTGNTIYF,TGTGCCAGCAGCTCGACAGGAAACACCATATATTTT
.,TRBV7-3,TRBJ2-5,many,CASSSSGDETQYF,TGTGCCAGCAGCTCCTCAGGGGATGAGACCCAGTACTTC
.,TRBV7-3,TRBJ2-1,few,CASSARGLSSYNEQFF,TGTGCCAGCAGCGCACGGGGCCTAAGCTCCTACAATGAGCAGTTCTTC